Each of the 30 T cell receptor beta chains below was sequenced from the same sample in a study of molecular identifiers for immune sequencing clone quantification. Each CDR3 protein gets one entry after TCRdb re-called the PCR reads with MiXCR. The data hold about 6,100 distinct CDR3 sequences, with 15% to 20% observed a single time. The sample consisted of naive CD8+ T cells from blood, with Jurkat cell RNA spiked in. Noted subset: FACS-sorted CD8+CD4-CCR7+CD45RA+ naive T cells. The receptor set was obtained from a human donor in good health. Some libraries in this study had Jurkat cell RNA spiked in.

Note on this clonotype: This may arise from a read error, as a much more abundant clone is one base away. The gene calls are TRBV6-2 or TRBV6-3 and TRBJ2-7; no firm D call. Germline V gene lookup returns CDR1 MNHEY and CDR2 SVGEGT. The CDR3 is 14 residues long. CDR3 DNA: TGTGCCAGCAGTTACTCCGGGCCGTCCTACGGGCAGTACTTC. Translation gives CASSYSGPSYGQYF.

Within the sample, this clonotype is medium-sized (0.01 to 0.1%). This chain uses TRBV3-1 with TRBJ1-1, with D perhaps matching TRBD1 (6 bases). Trimming stripped 5 bases from V and 4 bases from J, with 11 bases between. The CDR3 is 13 residues long. CDR1 is LGHDT and CDR2 is YNNKEL in the germline V gene (reference sequence). The CDR3 loop reads CASSRGLSTEAFF. Written as DNA, the CDR3 is TGTGCCAGCAGCAGGGGGTTGAGCACTGAAGCTTTCTTT.

For this clonotype: One end of the junction is discordant with germline, which a read error may explain. The V and J genes are TRBV7-8 and TRBJ2-3; a possible D gene is TRBD2 (7 bases). Germline V gene data show CDR1 as SGHVS and CDR2 as FQNEAQ. This CDR3 is 18 amino acids long. Written as DNA, the CDR3 is TGTGCCTGCAGCTTAGTGGGGGCGGGGGCTTTGGTCACAGATACGCAGTATTTT. It yields the protein CACSLVGAGALVTDTQYF.

This clonotype was seen a few times. The rearrangement joins TRBV6-2 or TRBV6-3 to TRBJ2-7, with 12 bases identical to TRBD2. Germline assignment: CDR1 MNHEY and CDR2 SVGEGT. The CDR3 consists of 16 residues. With 6 bases clipped from V and 5 bases from J, the junction kept 11 bases outside the gene matches. The CDR3 sequence is CASSSGTSGSLDEQYF. The CDR3 DNA sequence: TGTGCCAGCAGCTCCGGGACTAGCGGGTCATTGGACGAGCAGTACTTC.

This clonotype is labeled medium-sized. V usage is TRBV2 and J usage is TRBJ1-1, with a tentative D call TRBD1 (5 bases). Germline CDR1 and CDR2: SNHLY and FYNNEI. With 1 base removed from V and 0 bases from J, the gap between germline ends came to 6 bases. There are 14 residues in the CDR3. The CDR3 loop is CASSEGGLNTEAFF. The CDR3 DNA sequence: TGTGCCAGCAGTGAAGGGGGGTTGAACACTGAAGCTTTCTTT.

This clonotype was seen many times. J is TRBJ1-2 and V is TRBV12-3 or TRBV12-4; possible D gene TRBD1, 5 bases. Between the trimmed V and J ends, which lost 2 bases and 2 bases, there was a span of 12 bases. The CDR3 is 15 residues long. This CDR3 reads CASSLLAGQNYGYTF. In DNA, the CDR3 is TGTGCCAGCAGTTTATTGGCAGGGCAAAACTATGGCTACACCTTC.

This clonotype has a count of ten or more. This rearrangement joins TRBV7-9 to TRBJ2-1, with D unclear. CDR3 length: 15 amino acids. The germline gives CDR1 SEHNR, CDR2 FQNEAQ (reference sequence). Trimming removed 0 bases from V and 2 bases from J, with 8 bases in between. The CDR3, as DNA: TGTGCCAGCAGCTTAGCAGATGGGACCTACAATGAGCAGTTCTTC. It encodes CASSLADGTYNEQFF.

This clonotype is medium-sized in the sample. The chain is built from TRBV7-9 and TRBJ2-5; 8 bases align to TRBD2. The CDR3 runs 17 residues. Trimming took 5 bases from V and 2 from J; bases not matched to a gene: 13. Germline V gene sequence: CDR1 SEHNR, CDR2 FQNEAQ (reference sequence). CDR3 protein: CASSPPGGFGVQETQYF. The CDR3 DNA reads TGTGCCAGCAGCCCGCCGGGGGGGTTCGGCGTTCAAGAGACCCAGTACTTC.

In its sample, this clonotype is medium-sized. V usage is TRBV7-9 and J usage is TRBJ1-4; D ambiguous. The V end lost 0 bases, the J end lost 5 bases, and 7 bases lay between the germline ends. The CDR3 consists of 14 residues. Germline CDR1 is SEHNR and CDR2 is FQNEAQ (reference sequence). CDR3 bases: TGTGCCAGCAGCTTAGCGCCAGAGAATGAAAAACTGTTTTTT. Its protein product is CASSLAPENEKLFF. The whole variable domain, filled in from reference TRBV7-9 and TRBJ1-4, reads DTGVSQNPRHKITKRGQNVTFRCDPISEHNRLYWYRQTLGQGPEFLTYFQNEAQLEKSRLLSDRFSAERPKGSFSTLEIQRTEQGDSAMYLCASSLAPENEKLFFGSGTQLSVL.

This clonotype is deemed medium-sized. V is TRBV30 and J is TRBJ2-7; weak D call: TRBD2 (6 bases). V lost 0 bases, J lost 7 bases, and 10 bases lay in between. The CDR3 has 12 amino acids. Germline CDR1 GTSNPN, CDR2 SVGIG (reference sequence). The CDR3: CAWSVGSGEQYF. In DNA, the CDR3 is TGTGCCTGGAGTGTCGGCAGCGGGGAGCAGTACTTC.

Note on this clonotype: Relative to the germline gene, one junction end is altered; a read error may explain this. This chain uses TRBV23-1 with TRBJ2-3; 12 positions match TRBD2. TRBV23-1 is an open reading frame whose function is uncertain. The CDR3 is 20 amino acids. The CDR3 protein is CAGSHLPLAGGPRATDTQYF. CDR3 bases: TGCGCCGGCAGTCACCTCCCACTAGCGGGAGGCCCGAGGGCAACAGATACGCAGTATTTT.

This clonotype counts as medium-sized. The gene calls are TRBV7-9 and TRBJ2-3; TRBD2 agrees at 10 bases. Germline-derived CDR1 and CDR2 are SEHNR and FQNEAQ (reference sequence). This CDR3 region has 17 residues. J gave up 4 bases and V 0 bases, and 7 bases lay outside the gene matches. This CDR3 is CASSLARAGGPSDTQYF. Here the CDR3 DNA reads TGTGCCAGCAGCTTAGCGAGAGCGGGAGGGCCCTCAGATACGCAGTATTTT.

This clonotype is termed medium-sized. This chain links TRBV6-6 with TRBJ2-4; D possibly corresponds to TRBD2 (6 bases). Germline CDR1 reads MNHNY; CDR2 reads SVGAGI (reference sequence). This CDR3 has 15 amino acids. V lost 0 bases and J 0 bases, leaving 6 bases between the germline ends. The CDR3 sequence is CASSYSSGAKNIQYF. The CDR3 nucleotides read TGTGCCAGCAGTTACTCTAGCGGAGCCAAAAACATTCAGTACTTC.

By share, this clonotype ranks as medium-sized. The rearrangement links TRBV10-3 to TRBJ2-7; D remains ambiguous. CDR3 length: 16 residues. Germline assignment: CDR1 ENHRY and CDR2 SYGVKD. The ends were cut back, 3 bases at V and 0 bases at J, with 15 bases in the middle. The CDR3 loop reads CAISDPRADISYEQYF. DNA for the CDR3: TGTGCCATCAGTGACCCGAGAGCAGACATCTCCTACGAGCAGTACTTC.

This clonotype has only a few counts. A much larger clonotype is one base distant, so this may be a read error. The genes are TRBV19 and TRBJ1-1, with a tentative D call TRBD1 (5 bases). The germline V gene has CDR1 LNHDA and CDR2 SQIVND (reference sequence). The CDR3 is 13 amino acids. V shed 3 bases and J shed 10 bases, with 15 bases lying between them. CDR3 loop: CASSIMGLHVAFF. The CDR3 nucleotides read TGTGCCAGTAGTATTATGGGACTACACGTAGCTTTCTTT.

This clonotype came up many times. The chain joins TRBV11-3 to TRBJ2-1, with D tentatively TRBD2 (5 bases). Germline V CDR1 and CDR2: SGHNT, YENEEA. CDR3 size: 15 residues. V was clipped by 3 bases and J by 6 bases, with 15 bases between them. As DNA, the CDR3 is TGTGCCAGCAGCTTGGGAGCCGGGGTCGTCAATGAGCAGTTCTTC. Translation: CASSLGAGVVNEQFF. The full variable domain, completed using reference TRBV11-3 and TRBJ2-1, is EAGVVQSPRYKIIEKKQPVAFWCNPISGHNTLYWYLQNLGQGPELLIRYENEEAVDDSQLPKDRFSAERLKGVDSTLKIQPAELGDSAVYLCASSLGAGVVNEQFFGPGTRLTVL.

CDR3 loop: CASSYKTGGPRSYEQYF. The CDR3 region has the DNA TGTGCCAGCAGTTACAAGACAGGGGGGCCGAGGTCCTACGAGCAGTACTTC. The chain recombines TRBV27 with TRBJ2-7; 9 bases map to TRBD1. Germline V gene data show CDR1 as MNHEY and CDR2 as SMNVEV (reference sequence). This CDR3 comprises 17 residues. Germline trimming cut 4 bases from V and 1 base from J; bases unmatched to any gene: 11.

This clonotype came up a few times. A read error may be the cause here, since a much bigger clone is one base away. V and J are TRBV6-5 and TRBJ2-7; possible D gene TRBD2, 6 bases. CDR1 and CDR2 (germline): MNHEY, SVGAGI. The CDR3 sequence is 15 residues long. V lost 1 base to trimming and J lost 1 base, with 11 bases between them. The CDR3 sequence: CASSYWDGGSYEQYF. The CDR3 DNA is TGTGCCAGCAGTTACTGGGACGGGGGTTCCTACGAGCAGTACTTC.

Within the sample, this clonotype is medium-sized (0.01 to 0.1%). V usage is TRBV7-9 and J usage is TRBJ1-1; 7 bases are shared with TRBD1. The CDR3 totals 14 residues. Trimming cost V 4 bases and J 5 bases; bases outside gene matches: 7. The germline CDR1 and CDR2 sequences are SEHNR and FQNEAQ (reference sequence). The CDR3 coding sequence is TGTGCCAGCAGCTCCGGACAGGTATATACTGAAGCTTTCTTT. This codes for CASSSGQVYTEAFF.

This clonotype rates as medium-sized. J is TRBJ2-7 and V is TRBV28, with a possible D match to TRBD2 (5 bases). The CDR3 consists of 14 residues. Looked up from germline, CDR1 is MDHEN and CDR2 is SYDVKM. V gave up 3 bases and J gave up 3 bases, with 12 bases separating them. CDR3 amino acids: CASSLPGRGYEQYF. The CDR3 nucleotides are TGTGCCAGCAGTTTGCCCGGTCGGGGCTACGAGCAGTACTTC. Combining the CDR3 with reference TRBV28 and TRBJ2-7 gives the whole variable domain DVKVTQSSRYLVKRTGEKVFLECVQDMDHENMFWYRQDPGLGLRLIYFSYDVKMKEKGDIPEGYSVSREKKERFSLILESASTNQTSMYLCASSLPGRGYEQYFGPGTRLTVT.

By proportion, this clonotype is medium-sized. The CDR3 bases are TGCAGTTTCAGGCGTCCGGGGGACAGTTTCTACGAGCAGTACTTC. Protein product: CSFRRPGDSFYEQYF. V usage is TRBV20-1 and J usage is TRBJ2-7; a weak D match, TRBD1 (7 bases). Germline V gene data show CDR1 as DFQATT and CDR2 as SNEGSKA (reference sequence). The CDR3 sequence is 15 residues long. The V end was cut by 8 bases, the J end by 3 bases, with 23 bases between.

There are many counts of this clonotype. The V call is TRBV19, the J call TRBJ2-5; D unresolved. Germline CDR1 LNHDA, CDR2 SQIVND (reference sequence). CDR3 length: 10 amino acids. Trimming took 7 bases from V and 2 from J, leaving 2 bases between them. The CDR3 loop is CASTQETQYF. The CDR3 DNA sequence: TGTGCCAGTACTCAAGAGACCCAGTACTTC.

This clonotype is classed as medium-sized (0.01 to 0.1%). The rearrangement links TRBV5-6 to TRBJ2-3; a weak D match, TRBD2 (6 bases). The CDR3 has 15 amino acids. CDR1 SGHDT and CDR2 YYEEEE come from the germline V gene. V was trimmed by 0 bases and J by 4 bases, leaving 12 bases between them. In nucleotides, the CDR3 is TGTGCCAGCAGCTTGGTGGTTGGAGGGGCAGATACGCAGTATTTT. This gives the protein CASSLVVGGADTQYF.

Within the sample, this clonotype is medium-sized (0.01 to 0.1%). The V call is TRBV20-1, the J call TRBJ1-3, with D unresolved. The germline V gene has CDR1 DFQATT and CDR2 SNEGSKA (reference sequence). The CDR3 is made up of 14 amino acids. Trimming shortened V by 6 bases and J by 2 bases, and 14 bases separated the two germline ends. The CDR3 DNA follows: TGCAGTGCCAACCCTAGGACTGCTGGAAACACCATATATTTT. It translates to CSANPRTAGNTIYF.

This clonotype ranks as medium-sized. The genes are TRBV12-3 or TRBV12-4 and TRBJ1-4, with D unresolved. V lost 1 base, J lost 7 bases, and 10 bases lay in between. The CDR3 contains 14 residues. CDR3 nucleotide sequence: TGTGCCAGCAGTTTAGGGACTAGTGCTGAAAAACTGTTTTTT. This translates into CASSLGTSAEKLFF.

This clonotype was counted between two and nine times. The chain combines TRBV4-3 with TRBJ1-4; D unresolved. V lost 1 base, J lost 8 bases, and 8 bases lay in between. The CDR3 runs to 13 residues. Germline values: CDR1 LGHNA, CDR2 YSLEER. The CDR3 spells CASSQVLGEKLFF. The DNA of the CDR3 is TGCGCCAGCAGCCAAGTGTTGGGCGAAAAACTGTTTTTT.

This clonotype is medium-sized (0.01 to 0.1%) in the sample. This sequence joins TRBV28 and TRBJ2-7; no clear D gene. Trimming removed 4 bases at V and 1 base at J, with 8 bases between. The CDR3 is 13 residues long. Germline V CDR1 and CDR2: MDHEN, SYDVKM. CDR3 sequence: CASSSDGSYEQYF. The CDR3 DNA reads TGTGCCAGCAGTTCGGACGGATCCTACGAGCAGTACTTC. The variable domain in full, completed from reference TRBV28 and TRBJ2-7, reads DVKVTQSSRYLVKRTGEKVFLECVQDMDHENMFWYRQDPGLGLRLIYFSYDVKMKEKGDIPEGYSVSREKKERFSLILESASTNQTSMYLCASSSDGSYEQYFGPGTRLTVT.

A note on this clonotype: One end of the junction varies from germline; a read error may be responsible. The rearrangement links TRBV6-1 to TRBJ2-3; weak D call: TRBD1 (5 bases). This CDR3 has 17 residues. In germline, CDR1 is MNHNS, CDR2 SASEGT. The CDR3 is CAGSEWGSPNLVDTQYF. The CDR3 DNA sequence: TGTGCCGGCAGTGAATGGGGCAGCCCAAACCTGGTAGATACGCAGTATTTT.

Relative to its sample, this clonotype is medium-sized. The J gene is TRBJ2-7, the V gene TRBV7-8, with 8 bases aligning to TRBD2. The germline V gene has CDR1 SGHVS and CDR2 FQNEAQ. The CDR3 has 17 residues. After removal of 2 bases from V and 7 bases from J, the junction contained 16 bases not matched to a gene. In DNA form, the CDR3 reads TGTGCCAGCAGCTTACAGAGGGAGTCGGGGGGGCCGGGAGAGCAGTACTTC. Translation: CASSLQRESGGPGEQYF.

This clonotype rates as medium-sized. The V call is TRBV28, the J call TRBJ2-2, with D perhaps assigned TRBD1 or TRBD2 (6 bases each). The ends were cut back, 3 bases at V and 6 bases at J, with 14 bases in the middle. The CDR3 is 15 residues long. Germline CDR1 and CDR2: MDHEN and SYDVKM. The CDR3 region has the DNA TGTGCCAGCAGTTTTCGGGGGCGCGGGGCCGGGGAGCTGTTTTTT. Encoded protein: CASSFRGRGAGELFF.